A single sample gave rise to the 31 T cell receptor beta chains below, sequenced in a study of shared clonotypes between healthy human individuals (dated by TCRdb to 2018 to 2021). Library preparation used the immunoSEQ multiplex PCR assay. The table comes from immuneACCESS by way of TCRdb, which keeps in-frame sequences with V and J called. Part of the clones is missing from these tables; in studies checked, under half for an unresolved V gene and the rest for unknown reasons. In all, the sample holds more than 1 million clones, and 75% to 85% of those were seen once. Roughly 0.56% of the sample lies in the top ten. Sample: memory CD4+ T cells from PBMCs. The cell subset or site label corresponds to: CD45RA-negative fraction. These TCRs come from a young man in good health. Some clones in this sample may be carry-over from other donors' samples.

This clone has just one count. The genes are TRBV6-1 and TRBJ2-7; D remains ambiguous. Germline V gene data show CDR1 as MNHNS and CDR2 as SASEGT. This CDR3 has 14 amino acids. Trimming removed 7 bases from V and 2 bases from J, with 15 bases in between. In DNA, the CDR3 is TGTGCCAGCACTCCGTGGGCAGCTCCCTACGAGCAGTACTTC. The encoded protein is CASTPWAAPYEQYF.

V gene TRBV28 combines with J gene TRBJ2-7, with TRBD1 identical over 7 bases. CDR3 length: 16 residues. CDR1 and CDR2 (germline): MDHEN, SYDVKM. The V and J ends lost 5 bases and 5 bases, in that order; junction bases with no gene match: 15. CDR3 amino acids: CASSPLRQGNRHEQYF. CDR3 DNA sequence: TGTGCCAGCAGTCCATTGAGACAGGGCAATCGCCACGAGCAGTACTTC.

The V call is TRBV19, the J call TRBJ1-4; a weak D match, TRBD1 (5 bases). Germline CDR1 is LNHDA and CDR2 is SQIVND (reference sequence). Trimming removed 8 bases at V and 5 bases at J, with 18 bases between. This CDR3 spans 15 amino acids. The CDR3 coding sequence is TGTGCCAGTGGAGGGTGGGGAGGGGCGAATGAAAAACTGTTTTTT. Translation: CASGGWGGANEKLFF.

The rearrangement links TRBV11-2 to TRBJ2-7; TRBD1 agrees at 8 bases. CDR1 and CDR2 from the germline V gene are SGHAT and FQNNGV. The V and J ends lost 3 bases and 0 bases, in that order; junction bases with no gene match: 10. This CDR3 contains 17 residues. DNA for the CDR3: TGTGCCAGCAGCTTTTCTAGGTGGACAGGGAGCTCCTACGAGCAGTACTTC. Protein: CASSFSRWTGSSYEQYF. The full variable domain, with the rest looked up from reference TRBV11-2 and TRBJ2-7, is EAGVAQSPRYKIIEKRQSVAFWCNPISGHATLYWYQQILGQGPKLLIQFQNNGVVDDSQLPKDRFSAERLKGVDSTLKIQPAKLEDSAVYLCASSFSRWTGSSYEQYFGPGTRLTVT.

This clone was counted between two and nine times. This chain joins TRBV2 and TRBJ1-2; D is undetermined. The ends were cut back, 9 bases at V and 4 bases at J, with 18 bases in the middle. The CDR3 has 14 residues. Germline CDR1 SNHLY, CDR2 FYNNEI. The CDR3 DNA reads TGTGCCAGTTCAAACGGCCTAAACGGCTATGGCTACACCTTC. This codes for CASSNGLNGYGYTF.

CDR3 nucleotides: TGTGCCAGCATTACAGTCAACACTGAAGCTTTCTTT. Translating it yields CASITVNTEAFF. This chain joins TRBV28 and TRBJ1-1; D is unresolved. CDR3 length equals 12 residues. CDR1 is MDHEN and CDR2 is SYDVKM in the germline V gene. Trimming stripped 7 bases from V and 2 bases from J, with 8 bases between.

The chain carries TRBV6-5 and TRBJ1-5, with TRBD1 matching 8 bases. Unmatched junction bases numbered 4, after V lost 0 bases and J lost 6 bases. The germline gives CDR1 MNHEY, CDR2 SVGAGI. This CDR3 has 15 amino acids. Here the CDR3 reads CASSYSPGGGQPQHF. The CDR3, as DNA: TGTGCCAGCAGTTACTCCCCAGGGGGCGGTCAGCCCCAGCATTTT.

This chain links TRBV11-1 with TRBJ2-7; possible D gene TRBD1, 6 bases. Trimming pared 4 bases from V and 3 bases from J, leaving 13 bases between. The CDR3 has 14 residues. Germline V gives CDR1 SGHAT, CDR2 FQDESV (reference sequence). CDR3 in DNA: TGTGCCAGCAGCTCGCCGGGACAAAGCTACGAGCAGTACTTC. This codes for CASSSPGQSYEQYF.

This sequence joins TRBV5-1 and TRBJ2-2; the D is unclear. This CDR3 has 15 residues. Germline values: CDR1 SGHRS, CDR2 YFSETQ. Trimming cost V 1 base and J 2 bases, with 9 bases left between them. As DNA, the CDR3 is TGCGCCAGCAGCTTGAGTCTAATCAACACCGGGGAGCTGTTTTTT. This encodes CASSLSLINTGELFF. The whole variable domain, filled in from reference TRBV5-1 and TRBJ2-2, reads KAGVTQTPRYLIKTRGQQVTLSCSPISGHRSVSWYQQTPGQGLQFLFEYFSETQRNKGNFPGRFSGRQFSNSRSEMNVSTLELGDSALYLCASSLSLINTGELFFGEGSRLTVL.

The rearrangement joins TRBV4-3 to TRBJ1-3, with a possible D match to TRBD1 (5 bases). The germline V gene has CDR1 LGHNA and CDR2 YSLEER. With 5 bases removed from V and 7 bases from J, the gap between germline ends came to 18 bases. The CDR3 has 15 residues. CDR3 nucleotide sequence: TGCGCCAGCAGCTGGGACTCCCTTTCCGGCAACACCATATATTTT. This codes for CASSWDSLSGNTIYF.

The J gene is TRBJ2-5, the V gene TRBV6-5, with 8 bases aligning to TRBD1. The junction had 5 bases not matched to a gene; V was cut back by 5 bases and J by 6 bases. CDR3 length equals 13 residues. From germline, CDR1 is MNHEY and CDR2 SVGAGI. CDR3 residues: CASSPDRAKTQYF. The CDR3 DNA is TGTGCCAGCAGTCCGGACAGGGCAAAGACCCAGTACTTC.

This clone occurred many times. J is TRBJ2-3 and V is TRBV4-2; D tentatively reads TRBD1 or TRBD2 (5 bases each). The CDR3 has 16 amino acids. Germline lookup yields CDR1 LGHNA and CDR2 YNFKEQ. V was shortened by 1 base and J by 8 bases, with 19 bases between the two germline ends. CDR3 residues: CASSQGNRDLGLTQYF. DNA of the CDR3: TGTGCCAGCAGCCAAGGGAACCGGGACCTAGGGCTTACGCAGTATTTT.

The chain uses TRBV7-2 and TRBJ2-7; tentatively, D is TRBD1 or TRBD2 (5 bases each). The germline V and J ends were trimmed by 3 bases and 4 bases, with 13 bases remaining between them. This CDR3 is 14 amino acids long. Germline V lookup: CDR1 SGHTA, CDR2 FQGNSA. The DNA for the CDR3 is TGTGCCAGCAGCTTGGGACGAACACAATACGAGCAGTACTTC. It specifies CASSLGRTQYEQYF.

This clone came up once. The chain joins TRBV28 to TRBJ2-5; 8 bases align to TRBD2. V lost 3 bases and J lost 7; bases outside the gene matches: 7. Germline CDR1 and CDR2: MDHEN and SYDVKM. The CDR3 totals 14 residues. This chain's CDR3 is CASSFSGTSTTQYF. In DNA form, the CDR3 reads TGTGCCAGCAGTTTTAGCGGGACGTCCACGACCCAGTACTTC.

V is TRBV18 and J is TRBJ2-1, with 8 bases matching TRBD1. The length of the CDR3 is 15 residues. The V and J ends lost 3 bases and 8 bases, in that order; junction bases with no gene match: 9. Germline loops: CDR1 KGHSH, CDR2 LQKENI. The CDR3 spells CASSPLAGGLDEQFF. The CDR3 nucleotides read TGTGCCAGCTCACCTCTGGCAGGGGGCCTGGATGAGCAGTTCTTC.

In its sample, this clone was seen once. DNA for the CDR3: TGTGCCAGCAGCTTAGGTCAACAGGGGATCTCCACCTTC. The encoded protein is CASSLGQQGISTF. V is TRBV7-2 and J is TRBJ1-2, with 7 bases matching TRBD1. The germline gives CDR1 SGHTA, CDR2 FQGNSA. The CDR3 totals 13 residues. The ends lost 1 base at V and 13 bases at J; junction bases unmatched: 9.

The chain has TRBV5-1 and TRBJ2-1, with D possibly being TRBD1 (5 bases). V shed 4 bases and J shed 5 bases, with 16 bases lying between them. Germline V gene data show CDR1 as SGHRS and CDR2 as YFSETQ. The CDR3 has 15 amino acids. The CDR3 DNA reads TGCGCCAGCAGCGGAAGACAGATTGGCGACAATGAGCAGTTCTTC. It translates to CASSGRQIGDNEQFF.

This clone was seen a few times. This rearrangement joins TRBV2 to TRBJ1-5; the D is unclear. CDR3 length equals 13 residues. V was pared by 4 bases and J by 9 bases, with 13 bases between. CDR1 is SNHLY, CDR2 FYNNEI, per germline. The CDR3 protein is CASSVSITAPQHF. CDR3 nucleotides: TGTGCCAGCAGTGTGTCCATTACGGCGCCCCAGCATTTT.

CDR3 sequence (DNA): TGTGCCAGCAGGGGTGTTGGGGCCAACGTCCTGACTTTC. It encodes CASRGVGANVLTF. V and J are TRBV2 and TRBJ2-6; D is undetermined. The germline V gene has CDR1 SNHLY and CDR2 FYNNEI. There are 13 residues in the CDR3. V was cut by 6 bases and J by 3 bases, with 6 bases left in between.

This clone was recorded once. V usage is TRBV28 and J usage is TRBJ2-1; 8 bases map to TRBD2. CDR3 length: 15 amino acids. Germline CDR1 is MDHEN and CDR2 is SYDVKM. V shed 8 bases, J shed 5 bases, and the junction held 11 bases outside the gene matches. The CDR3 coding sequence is TGTGCCAGCGGCCCAACCACGGGACTAGACAATGAGCAGTTCTTC. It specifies CASGPTTGLDNEQFF.

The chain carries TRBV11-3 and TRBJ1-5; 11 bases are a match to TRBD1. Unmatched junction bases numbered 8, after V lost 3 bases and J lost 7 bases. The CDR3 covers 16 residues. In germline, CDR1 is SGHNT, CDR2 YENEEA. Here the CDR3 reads CASSLDRGPLKQPQHF. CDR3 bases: TGTGCCAGCAGCTTGGACAGGGGGCCTCTTAAGCAGCCCCAGCATTTT.

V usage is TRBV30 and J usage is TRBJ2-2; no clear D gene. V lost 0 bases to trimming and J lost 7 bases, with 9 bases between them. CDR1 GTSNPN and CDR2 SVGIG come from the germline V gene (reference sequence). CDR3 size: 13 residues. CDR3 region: CAWSVHPGGELFF. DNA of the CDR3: TGTGCCTGGAGTGTACATCCCGGCGGGGAGCTGTTTTTT.

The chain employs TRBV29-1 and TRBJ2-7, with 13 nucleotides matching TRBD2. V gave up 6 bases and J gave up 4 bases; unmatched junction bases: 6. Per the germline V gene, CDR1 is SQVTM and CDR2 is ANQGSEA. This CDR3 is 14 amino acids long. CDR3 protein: CSVLLAGGLYEQYF. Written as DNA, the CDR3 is TGCAGCGTACTACTAGCGGGAGGGTTGTACGAGCAGTACTTC.

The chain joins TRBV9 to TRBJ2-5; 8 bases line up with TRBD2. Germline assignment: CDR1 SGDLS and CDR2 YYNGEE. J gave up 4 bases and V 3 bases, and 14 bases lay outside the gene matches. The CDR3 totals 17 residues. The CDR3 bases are TGTGCCAGCAGCGCAACCCCGTTGCGGGAGGTGGGAGAGACCCAGTACTTC. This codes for CASSATPLREVGETQYF.

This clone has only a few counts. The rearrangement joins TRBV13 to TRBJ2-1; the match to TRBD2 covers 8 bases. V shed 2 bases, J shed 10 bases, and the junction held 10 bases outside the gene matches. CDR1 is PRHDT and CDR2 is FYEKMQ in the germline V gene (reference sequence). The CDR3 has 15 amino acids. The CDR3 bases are TGTGCCAGCAGCTTATCTGGACTAGCCGCCGGAGAGCAGTTCTTC. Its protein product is CASSLSGLAAGEQFF.

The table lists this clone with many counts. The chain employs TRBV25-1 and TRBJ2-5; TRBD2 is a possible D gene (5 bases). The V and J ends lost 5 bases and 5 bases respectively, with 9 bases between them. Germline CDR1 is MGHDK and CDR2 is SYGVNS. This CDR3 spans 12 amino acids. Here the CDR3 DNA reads TGTGCCAGCAGTCGGGGAATGGAGACCCAGTACTTC. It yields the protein CASSRGMETQYF.

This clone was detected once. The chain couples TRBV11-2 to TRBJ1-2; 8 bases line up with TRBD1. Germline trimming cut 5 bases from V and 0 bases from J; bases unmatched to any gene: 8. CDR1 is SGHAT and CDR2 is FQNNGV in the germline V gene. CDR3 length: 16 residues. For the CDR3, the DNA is TGTGCCAGCAGCCCCCCGAGACAGGGGCCTAACTATGGCTACACCTTC. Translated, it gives CASSPPRQGPNYGYTF. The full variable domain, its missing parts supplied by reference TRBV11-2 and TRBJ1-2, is EAGVAQSPRYKIIEKRQSVAFWCNPISGHATLYWYQQILGQGPKLLIQFQNNGVVDDSQLPKDRFSAERLKGVDSTLKIQPAKLEDSAVYLCASSPPRQGPNYGYTFGSGTRLTVV.

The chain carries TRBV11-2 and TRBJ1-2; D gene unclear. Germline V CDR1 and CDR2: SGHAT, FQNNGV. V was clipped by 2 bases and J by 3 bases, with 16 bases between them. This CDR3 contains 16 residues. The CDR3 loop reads CASSLSPMGSYYGYTF. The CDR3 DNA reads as TGTGCCAGCAGCTTAAGTCCTATGGGATCCTACTATGGCTACACCTTC.

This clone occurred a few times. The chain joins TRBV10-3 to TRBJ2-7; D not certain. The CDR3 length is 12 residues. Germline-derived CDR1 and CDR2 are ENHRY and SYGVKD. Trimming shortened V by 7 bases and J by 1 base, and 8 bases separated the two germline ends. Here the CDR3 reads CAIKGLSYEQYF. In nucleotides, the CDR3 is TGTGCCATCAAAGGCTTATCCTACGAGCAGTACTTC.

Here the CDR3 DNA reads TGTGCCAGCAGTGACTCGAGAAGGTACTCCTACAATGAGCAGTTCTTC. Its protein is CASSDSRRYSYNEQFF. The chain uses TRBV6-4 and TRBJ2-1, with no clear D. Looked up from germline, CDR1 is MRHNA and CDR2 is SNTAGT. The CDR3 spans 16 residues. Deletions cut 0 bases from V and 0 bases from J, with 9 bases between.

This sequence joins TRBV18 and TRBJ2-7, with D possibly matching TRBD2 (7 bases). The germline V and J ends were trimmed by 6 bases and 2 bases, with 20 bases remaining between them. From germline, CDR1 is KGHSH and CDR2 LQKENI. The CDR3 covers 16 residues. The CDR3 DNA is TGTGCCAGCTCTCGGGGGGCTTTGACAGAGACCTACGAGCAGTACTTC. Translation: CASSRGALTETYEQYF.